This T cell receptor beta chain was recorded in a study of T cells after yellow fever vaccination. The CDR3 is 16 amino acids. From germline, CDR1 is SGHRS and CDR2 YFSETQ. Trimming at V came to 4 bases and at J to 8 bases, leaving 17 bases not matched to a gene. The 5'RACE template-switching step produced TCR cDNA and added a universal primer site and UMIs. One entry per CDR3 protein results from TCRdb running MiXCR on the 5' RACE reads. The data hold more than 65,000 distinct CDR3 sequences, with 5% to 6.5% observed a single time. Ten or more counts support this clonotype. The sample consisted of CD4+ T cells sorted from PBMCs, taken roughly 15 days after the first yellow fever vaccination. The sequence was collected from a man aged 18 to 29 who received the YFV17D yellow fever vaccine. The rearrangement joins TRBV5-1 to TRBJ1-2, with 7 bases aligning to TRBD1. The CDR3 DNA reads as TGCGCCAGCAGCGGGGCCCCGGGACAGACTATGTCGGGCTACACCTTC. Translated: CASSGAPGQTMSGYTF.